The source of this T cell receptor (beta chain) is a study of blood T cell repertoires in COVID-19. Individuals aged roughly 18 to 95 years were recruited from 24 US areas. Cohorts were assigned according to the clinical history that participants reported. This clone was picked up a small number of times. Clones were read by immunoSEQ multiplex PCR, and TCRdb kept only the in-frame ones, dropping some. The sample records some 300,000 clones, roughly 91% being singletons. Specimen: PBMCs or T cells enriched from blood (not recorded which). This clonotype originated in a woman aged 45-65 years who had been exposed to COVID-19.

The CDR3 nucleotides are TGTGCCAGCTCACCTCTAGCGGGGGTAGAGACCCAGTACTTC. The encoded protein is CASSPLAGVETQYF. The chain couples TRBV18 to TRBJ2-5; 10 nucleotides agree with TRBD2. The CDR3 extends over 14 amino acids. Per the germline V gene, CDR1 is KGHSH and CDR2 is LQKENI. V trimming: 3 bases; J trimming: 4 bases; junction bases outside the gene matches: 2. The variable domain in full, with the rest retrieved from reference TRBV18 and TRBJ2-5, is NAGVMQNPRHLVRRRGQEARLRCSPMKGHSHVYWYRQLPEEGLKFMVYLQKENIIDESGMPKERFSAEFPKEGPSILRIQQVVRGDSAAYFCASSPLAGVETQYFGPGTRLLVL.